The clone carrying this T cell receptor (beta chain) was counted only a few times. The sample originates from a study of OX40 agonist ivuxolimab in advanced cancers. The CDR3 contains 15 residues. V was trimmed by 1 base and J by 2 bases, leaving 12 bases between them. The V gene's germline CDR1 is SGHTA and CDR2 FQGTGA. Clones were sequenced by immunoSEQ multiplex PCR, and TCRdb holds only the in-frame ones, with some missing. The sample shows around 30,000 clones, approximately 78% of them seen only once. The J gene is TRBJ2-7, the V gene TRBV7-3, with D possibly TRBD1 on 6 matching bases. Sequenced material: CD4+ or CD8+ T cells sorted from blood, taken in a trial of the OX40 agonist ivuxolimab. The receptor comes from an adult with an advanced solid tumor such as melanoma, head and neck, liver or kidney cancer. CDR3 sequence (DNA): TGTGCCAGCAGCTTAAGAGGGCAGGGGCCCTACGAGCAGTACTTC. Translation: CASSLRGQGPYEQYF.